Shown below are 9 T cell receptor beta chains from a single sample sequenced in a study of blood T cell repertoires in COVID-19. TCRdb's table, derived via immunoSEQ multiplex PCR, lists solely in-frame clones and lacks some. This table holds 150,000 to 200,000 clones, about 83% found once. Sequencing was carried out using peripheral blood. The receptors were sampled from a man between 65 and 85 years old who had recovered from COVID-19.

The gene calls are TRBV19 and TRBJ1-4; weak D call: TRBD1 (6 bases). Germline values: CDR1 LNHDA, CDR2 SQIVND (reference sequence). CDR3 length equals 15 residues. Deletions cut 4 bases from V and 6 bases from J, with 15 bases between. Here the CDR3 reads CASSTLDSLDEKLFF. In DNA, the CDR3 is TGTGCCAGTAGTACCCTGGACAGTTTAGATGAAAAACTGTTTTTT.

The rearrangement uses TRBV10-3 and TRBJ2-3; a weak D match, TRBD2 (6 bases). This CDR3 is built from 14 residues. The germline V and J ends were trimmed by 2 bases and 4 bases, with 10 bases remaining between them. Per the germline V gene, CDR1 is ENHRY and CDR2 is SYGVKD. CDR3 protein: CAISEPLASDTQYF. The CDR3 nucleotides are TGTGCCATCAGTGAGCCACTAGCTTCAGATACGCAGTATTTT.

This clone was counted a single time. The chain combines TRBV20-1 with TRBJ2-7, with 9 bases matching TRBD1. Trimming at V came to 3 bases and at J to 2 bases, leaving 8 bases not matched to a gene. This CDR3 comprises 15 residues. Germline CDR1 and CDR2: DFQATT and SNEGSKA (reference sequence). The DNA of the CDR3 is TGCAGTGCTAGTACCGGGACAGGGTCCCCCTACGAGCAGTACTTC. This codes for CSASTGTGSPYEQYF.

The chain couples TRBV14 to TRBJ2-2; D is ambiguous. The CDR3 sequence is 13 residues long. Germline V gene lookup returns CDR1 SGHDN and CDR2 FVKESK. Trimming shortened V by 4 bases and J by 7 bases, and 10 bases separated the two germline ends. CDR3 sequence reads: CASSPRSDGELFF. CDR3 coding DNA: TGTGCCAGCAGCCCGAGGAGCGACGGGGAGCTGTTTTTT.

This clone was counted once. V is TRBV6-5 and J is TRBJ1-2; 11 positions match TRBD1. V lost 6 bases to trimming and J lost 13 bases; unmatched junction nucleotides: 16. Germline V gene sequence: CDR1 MNHEY, CDR2 SVGAGI. This CDR3 has 15 residues. The CDR3 sequence is CASRGQGARFTPFTF. The CDR3 DNA reads as TGTGCCAGCAGAGGACAGGGGGCTAGGTTTACTCCGTTCACCTTC.

The V call is TRBV15, the J call TRBJ2-1, with 12 positions matching TRBD2. With 3 bases clipped from V and 7 bases from J, the junction kept 16 bases outside the gene matches. Germline CDR1 and CDR2: LNHNV and YYDKDF (reference sequence). This CDR3 spans 19 amino acids. In DNA form, the CDR3 reads TGTGCCACCAGCAGGCGACTAGCGGGAGTAGGGGTAGAAGGGAATGAGCAGTTCTTC. Encoded protein: CATSRRLAGVGVEGNEQFF.

V usage is TRBV9 and J usage is TRBJ1-1; perhaps TRBD1 as D (5 bases). The CDR3 covers 16 residues. CDR1 is SGDLS and CDR2 is YYNGEE in the germline V gene. Trimming stripped 0 bases from V and 1 base from J, with 13 bases between. The CDR3 is CASSVDFGQGNTEAFF. The CDR3 bases are TGTGCCAGCAGCGTAGACTTCGGGCAGGGGAACACTGAAGCTTTCTTT.

This clone was detected a few times. The chain carries TRBV13 and TRBJ1-1, with D possibly TRBD1 on 6 matching bases. Germline loops: CDR1 PRHDT, CDR2 FYEKMQ (reference sequence). The V end was cut by 5 bases, the J end by 4 bases, with 14 bases between. This CDR3 is built from 14 residues. The CDR3 DNA reads TGTGCCAGCAGCGGCCGACAGGCTGGCACTGAAGCTTTCTTT. Translation: CASSGRQAGTEAFF.

V is TRBV18 and J is TRBJ1-1; D unclear. This CDR3 is 14 amino acids long. Looked up from germline, CDR1 is KGHSH and CDR2 is LQKENI. V lost 2 bases to trimming and J lost 1 base, with 8 bases between them. The CDR3 region has the DNA TGTGCCAGCTCACCAAGCGGAGAGAACACTGAAGCTTTCTTT. This translates into CASSPSGENTEAFF.